The source of this T cell receptor (beta chain) is a study of cytomegalovirus exposure and HLA in healthy donors. Overall study findings and caveats: Confirmation in vitro established that a few CMV-associated chains were specific for CMV antigens. When analyzed later, the rates of TCR association showed variation by HLA locus, with DRB1 the most and HLA-C the fewest. Links to common viral pathogens appeared, in a later analysis, for several of the most significant clusters.

The CDR3 sequence is 13 residues long. V lost 7 bases and J 7 bases, leaving 16 bases between the germline ends. Germline CDR1 reads GTSNPN; CDR2 reads SVGIG (reference sequence). Turning to this clone: The antigen is undetermined.

The PCR made use of 60 Vbeta and 13 Jbeta primers. Produced via immunoSEQ multiplex PCR; TCRdb's table is partial and in-frame only. The repertoire consists of fewer than 150,000 clones, with 70% to 80% occurring once and the leading ten covering 11%. The material sequenced was PBMCs. This chain links TRBV30 with TRBJ1-4; no clear D. This TCR was recovered from a woman in her 50s in good health and CMV-seropositive. The CDR3 bases are TGTGCCTCGAGCGGAGGACGTGTTGAAAAACTGTTTTTT. This codes for CASSGGRVEKLFF. The whole variable domain, filled in from reference TRBV30 and TRBJ1-4, reads SQTIHQWPATLVQPVGSPLSLECTVEGTSNPNLYWYRQAAGRGLQLLFYSVGIGQISSEVPQNLSASRPQDRQFILSSKKLLLSDSGFYLCASSGGRVEKLFFGSGTQLSVL.